These 27 T cell receptor beta chains were all obtained from the same sample, sequenced in a study of regulatory T cells in long-lasting Graves disease. Investigators prepared the TCR beta libraries by applying iRepertoire HTBI primers and Arm-PCR of CDR3 regions. TCRdb re-analysed the multiplex PCR reads in MiXCR, keeping a single row per CDR3 protein. The sample shows over 350,000 distinct CDR3 sequences, 15% of them seen only once. Time point meaning: newly diagnosed GD, antithyroid drugs for less than 3 months. The TCR library was made from RNA extracted from PBMCs. This sample also belongs to another study, concerning T cells in Graves' hyperthyroidism and ophthalmopathy.

The material was peripheral blood mononuclear cells (PBMCs), obtained at new diagnosis, from a patient treated with antithyroid drugs. The receptor set was obtained from a woman in her thirties or forties with Graves disease.

The genes are TRBV12-3 or TRBV12-4 and TRBJ1-6; maybe TRBD1 (6 bases). Between the trimmed V and J ends, which lost 4 bases and 4 bases, there was a span of 11 bases. This CDR3 has 15 residues. CDR3 DNA sequence: TGTGCCAGCAGTTCCCAGGGGCTGTATAATTCACCCCTCCACTTT. Its translation: CASSSQGLYNSPLHF.

This chain uses TRBV7-8 with TRBJ2-7, with D perhaps given as TRBD1 or TRBD2 (5 bases each). Trimming cost V 2 bases and J 2 bases, with 10 bases left between them. This CDR3 has 14 amino acids. Germline CDR1 and CDR2: SGHVS and FQNEAQ. CDR3 DNA: TGTGCCAGCAGCTTAAGGGACGTAGCCTACGAGCAGTACTTC. Translating it yields CASSLRDVAYEQYF.

The chain joins TRBV18 to TRBJ2-1; the match to TRBD2 covers 11 bases. The CDR3 extends over 14 amino acids. Germline V gene data show CDR1 as KGHSH and CDR2 as LQKENI. After removal of 3 bases from V and 8 bases from J, the junction contained 3 bases not matched to a gene. CDR3 loop: CASSPTSGSHEQFF. The CDR3 region has the DNA TGTGCCAGCTCACCCACTAGCGGGAGTCATGAGCAGTTCTTC.

The chain carries TRBV12-3 or TRBV12-4 and TRBJ1-2; 7 nucleotides agree with TRBD1. J lost 6 bases, V lost 5 bases, and 6 bases had no gene match. The CDR3 is made up of 13 amino acids. The CDR3 sequence: CASSPTGSHGYTF. The DNA for the CDR3 is TGTGCCAGCAGTCCGACAGGGTCCCATGGCTACACCTTC.

The gene calls are TRBV28 and TRBJ2-5; the D gene is possibly TRBD1 (6 bases). In germline, CDR1 is MDHEN, CDR2 SYDVKM. V shed 6 bases and J shed 5 bases, with 13 bases lying between them. The CDR3 is 13 residues long. DNA for the CDR3: TGTGCCAGCAGCCGGACAGTAAGCGAGACCCAGTACTTC. Protein product: CASSRTVSETQYF.

This clonotype was found a few times. This chain connects TRBV6-2 or TRBV6-3 to TRBJ2-7; D unresolved. The CDR3 loop spans 14 amino acids. The germline V gene has CDR1 MNHEY and CDR2 SVGEGT. V was clipped by 4 bases and J by 2 bases, with 12 bases between them. DNA for the CDR3: TGTGCCAGCAGTTCTCTCCTCTACACCTACGAGCAGTACTTC. This codes for CASSSLLYTYEQYF.

This chain joins TRBV20-1 and TRBJ1-1; no clear D gene. Germline V CDR1 and CDR2: DFQATT, SNEGSKA (reference sequence). This CDR3 is built from 13 residues. The ends were cut back, 0 bases at V and 2 bases at J, with 7 bases in the middle. In DNA, the CDR3 is TGCAGTGCTAGAGAGGACTTAAACACTGAAGCTTTCTTT. Its protein is CSAREDLNTEAFF.

This clonotype was picked up a small number of times. The chain carries TRBV20-1 and TRBJ1-6; 7 positions match TRBD1. Germline V gene data show CDR1 as DFQATT and CDR2 as SNEGSKA (reference sequence). V dropped 6 bases and J dropped 13; count of bases not matched to a gene: 15. This CDR3 is 14 amino acids long. For the CDR3, the DNA is TGCAGTGCGCCTGAACAGGGGAAGCGATTTCCCCTCCACTTT. This sequence encodes CSAPEQGKRFPLHF.

In this sample, this clonotype turned up a few times. This clone may be a read error of a much larger clone one base away. The chain is built from TRBV12-3 or TRBV12-4 and TRBJ1-1; TRBD1 matches at 9 bases. The CDR3 totals 15 residues. Here the CDR3 DNA reads TGTGCCTGCAGGGGACAGGGCGCCCCAGCGACTGAAGCTTTCTTT. Translating it yields CACRGQGAPATEAFF.

This clonotype has a count of ten or more. This chain connects TRBV7-9 to TRBJ2-7; 7 nucleotides agree with TRBD1. Germline lookup yields CDR1 SEHNR and CDR2 FQNEAQ (reference sequence). The CDR3 is made up of 12 amino acids. J lost 3 bases, V lost 6 bases, and 2 bases had no gene match. CDR3 in DNA: TGTGCCAGCAGAAGGGACAGCTACGAGCAGTACTTC. Its translation: CASRRDSYEQYF. The entire variable domain, with the rest obtained from reference TRBV7-9 and TRBJ2-7, is as follows: DTGVSQNPRHKITKRGQNVTFRCDPISEHNRLYWYRQTLGQGPEFLTYFQNEAQLEKSRLLSDRFSAERPKGSFSTLEIQRTEQGDSAMYLCASRRDSYEQYFGPGTRLTVT.

The V and J genes are TRBV20-1 and TRBJ2-7; D is possibly TRBD2 (6 bases). Germline V lookup: CDR1 DFQATT, CDR2 SNEGSKA (reference sequence). The length of the CDR3 is 16 residues. V gave up 0 bases and J gave up 3 bases, with 18 bases separating them. CDR3: CSARDVRDRPGYEQYF. CDR3 DNA sequence: TGCAGTGCTAGAGATGTGCGGGACCGCCCGGGCTACGAGCAGTACTTC.

The table lists this clonotype with many counts. This chain connects TRBV24-1 to TRBJ2-1; 13 bases align to TRBD2. In germline, CDR1 is KGHDR, CDR2 SFDVKD. The CDR3 loop spans 17 amino acids. J lost 12 bases, V lost 4 bases, and 14 bases had no gene match. The CDR3 spells CATSDFGLAGAAEGQFF. Written as DNA, the CDR3 is TGTGCCACCAGTGACTTTGGACTAGCGGGAGCTGCGGAAGGGCAGTTCTTC.

The V and J genes are TRBV20-1 and TRBJ2-1; tentatively, D is TRBD2 (6 bases). Deletions cut 1 base from V and 5 bases from J, with 15 bases between. CDR3 length: 15 amino acids. Germline-derived CDR1 and CDR2 are DFQATT and SNEGSKA (reference sequence). For the CDR3, the DNA is TGCAGTGCTAGAGTCGGGGGTTCTATCAACAATGAGCAGTTCTTC. Translating gives CSARVGGSINNEQFF.

This clonotype was recorded at least ten times. The gene calls are TRBV19 and TRBJ1-3; D unresolved. This CDR3 region has 11 residues. Germline V gene sequence: CDR1 LNHDA, CDR2 SQIVND (reference sequence). The V gene lost 3 bases and the J gene lost 6 bases, with 3 bases spanning the gap. The CDR3 protein is CASSIENTIYF. The DNA of the CDR3 is TGTGCCAGTAGTATTGAAAACACCATATATTTT. Based on the CDR3 plus reference TRBV19 and TRBJ1-3, the full variable domain is DGGITQSPKYLFRKEGQNVTLSCEQNLNHDAMYWYRQDPGQGLRLIYYSQIVNDFQKGDIAEGYSVSREKKESFPLTVTSAQKNPTAFYLCASSIENTIYFGEGSWLTVV.

This clonotype has at least ten counts. The chain combines TRBV27 with TRBJ2-5; D may be TRBD2 (5 bases). The CDR3 extends over 14 amino acids. The V end was cut by 4 bases, the J end by 5 bases, with 14 bases between. CDR1 and CDR2 from the germline V gene are MNHEY and SMNVEV (reference sequence). This CDR3 reads CASSSSGVGETQYF. CDR3 nucleotide sequence: TGTGCCAGCAGTTCCTCCGGGGTTGGCGAGACCCAGTACTTC.

The table lists this clonotype with many counts. This chain links TRBV5-1 with TRBJ1-1; 10 bases are a match to TRBD1. The CDR3 length is 14 residues. In germline, CDR1 is SGHRS, CDR2 YFSETQ. V trimming: 7 bases; J trimming: 4 bases; junction bases outside the gene matches: 7. This CDR3 is CASADRGQATEAFF. The CDR3 DNA reads as TGCGCCAGCGCCGACAGGGGGCAGGCCACTGAAGCTTTCTTT.

On this clonotype: It differs at one base from a far larger clone, so likely a read error. The genes are TRBV7-9 and TRBJ1-1, with a possible D match to TRBD1 (6 bases). V lost 5 bases and J lost 3, with 10 bases in between. The CDR3 has 13 amino acids. Germline V gene lookup returns CDR1 SEHNR and CDR2 FQNEAQ (reference sequence). The CDR3 region has the DNA TGTGCCAGCAGCCAACAGGGTTACACTGAAGCTTTCTTT. Amino acid sequence: CASSQQGYTEAFF.

The table lists this clonotype with many counts. This chain uses TRBV12-3 or TRBV12-4 with TRBJ1-2, with D perhaps matching TRBD1 (5 bases). V was cut by 1 base and J by 0 bases, with 12 bases left in between. The CDR3 totals 16 residues. The CDR3 region is CASSLGGVGANYGYTF. CDR3 nucleotide sequence: TGTGCCAGCAGTTTAGGGGGCGTTGGTGCTAACTATGGCTACACCTTC.

This clonotype has only a few counts. The chain combines TRBV5-6 with TRBJ2-1; a weak D match, TRBD1 (5 bases). The germline V gene has CDR1 SGHDT and CDR2 YYEEEE. Trimming pared 2 bases from V and 6 bases from J, leaving 15 bases between. The CDR3 loop spans 15 amino acids. The CDR3 is CASSLGARVFNEQFF. DNA for the CDR3: TGTGCCAGCAGCTTAGGGGCCCGAGTATTCAATGAGCAGTTCTTC.

This chain joins TRBV4-1 and TRBJ2-7; no firm D call. The germline V gene has CDR1 MGHRA and CDR2 YSYEKL. Trimming cost V 1 base and J 4 bases, with 20 bases left between them. CDR3 length: 17 residues. Here the CDR3 reads CASSQGLGPTPQYEQYF. In DNA form, the CDR3 reads TGCGCCAGCAGCCAAGGTCTGGGCCCCACCCCACAATACGAGCAGTACTTC.

This clonotype was detected many times. The chain carries TRBV2 and TRBJ1-1, with no clear D. The CDR3 covers 15 residues. Germline values: CDR1 SNHLY, CDR2 FYNNEI. V was trimmed by 4 bases and J by 0 bases, leaving 12 bases between them. CDR3 sequence (DNA): TGTGCCAGCAGTGCGTCCCAGAGCATGAACACTGAAGCTTTCTTT. Translation gives CASSASQSMNTEAFF. Looking up the rest from reference TRBV2 and TRBJ1-1 gives the full variable domain: EPEVTQTPSHQVTQMGQEVILRCVPISNHLYFYWYRQILGQKVEFLVSFYNNEISEKSEIFDDQFSVERPDGSNFTLKIRSTKLEDSAMYFCASSASQSMNTEAFFGQGTRLTVV.

With respect to this clonotype: Mismatch with germline at one junction end may stem from a read error. The chain uses TRBV28 and TRBJ1-2, with TRBD1 as a possible D gene (5 bases). The CDR3 is 15 residues long. Germline V gene data show CDR1 as MDHEN and CDR2 as SYDVKM. The CDR3 DNA follows: TGTGCCAGCGGTTTACGGCAGGGTATTTTCTATGGCTACACCTTC. Amino acids: CASGLRQGIFYGYTF.

This chain joins TRBV18 and TRBJ1-4; no reliable D call. Germline V gives CDR1 KGHSH, CDR2 LQKENI. The ends were cut back, 7 bases at V and 0 bases at J, with 9 bases in the middle. The CDR3 runs 14 residues. CDR3 coding DNA: TGTGCCAGCTTCAAGAGAGCAACTAATGAAAAACTGTTTTTT. It codes for CASFKRATNEKLFF. The full variable domain, rest sourced from reference TRBV18 and TRBJ1-4, is NAGVMQNPRHLVRRRGQEARLRCSPMKGHSHVYWYRQLPEEGLKFMVYLQKENIIDESGMPKERFSAEFPKEGPSILRIQQVVRGDSAAYFCASFKRATNEKLFFGSGTQLSVL.

A word on this clonotype: A far larger clone is only one base removed, so a read error is likely. The V gene is TRBV7-2, the J gene TRBJ1-4; 9 bases agree with TRBD1. The germline CDR1 and CDR2 sequences are SGHTA and FQGNSA. Unmatched junction bases numbered 2, after V lost 2 bases and J lost 7 bases. The CDR3 is 14 amino acids. The CDR3 here is CASSLRTGVEKLFF. CDR3 DNA sequence: TGTGCCAGCAGCTTACGGACAGGGGTTGAAAAACTGTTTTTT. Full variable domain (missing parts from reference TRBV7-2 and TRBJ1-4): GAGVSQSPSNKVTEKGKDVELRCDPISGHTALYWYRQSLGQGLEFLIYFQGNSAPDKSGLPSDRFSAERTGGSVSTLTIQRTQQEDSAVYLCASSLRTGVEKLFFGSGTQLSVL.

Ten or more counts support this clonotype. The chain uses TRBV24-1 and TRBJ2-1; D is ambiguous. The CDR3 has 16 amino acids. Trimming took off 2 bases at V and 2 bases at J, with 12 bases between the two ends. Germline loops: CDR1 KGHDR, CDR2 SFDVKD. CDR3 region: CATSDYGGDPYNEQFF. In DNA, the CDR3 is TGTGCCACCAGTGATTATGGCGGAGACCCCTACAATGAGCAGTTCTTC.

At least ten counts were recorded for this clonotype. V and J are TRBV27 and TRBJ2-1; TRBD1 matches 7 bases. Germline CDR1 is MNHEY and CDR2 is SMNVEV (reference sequence). CDR3 length: 14 residues. Trimming removed 6 bases from V and 11 bases from J; junction bases left unmatched: 13. The CDR3 reads CASSRQGSPHQQFF. Here the CDR3 DNA reads TGTGCCAGCAGCCGACAGGGTAGCCCCCATCAGCAGTTCTTC.

This clonotype was found many times. The genes are TRBV5-1 and TRBJ2-1; D is unclear. The CDR3 has 13 amino acids. The ends were cut back, 5 bases at V and 5 bases at J, with 11 bases in the middle. CDR1 is SGHRS and CDR2 is YFSETQ in the germline V gene. DNA of the CDR3: TGCGCCAGCAGTTCTGGACCCAACAATGAGCAGTTCTTC. This codes for CASSSGPNNEQFF.